This T cell receptor beta chain is drawn from a study of radiation and T cells in renal cell carcinoma. The study, taken as a whole, reports: Pretreatment tumor biopsies were lacking, so baseline clonotypes are unknown.

Time point specified: blood 4 weeks post-SBRT, at nephrectomy. Treatment described: 15 Gy SBRT to primary tumor, nephrectomy 4 weeks later. Radiation-treated patients gave blood at baseline, week 2 and week 4. TCRdb keeps only in-frame clones here, not all; method: immunoSEQ multiplex PCR. In the table there are 80,000 or so clones, about 89% of which are singletons. About this clone itself: Its antigen remains unidentified.

Looked up from germline, CDR1 is SGHTA and CDR2 is FQGNSA. CDR3 length: 15 residues. After removal of 4 bases from V and 5 bases from J, the junction contained 8 bases not matched to a gene. The receptor comes from a woman aged 70-85 years with renal cell carcinoma. The source was blood, collected from a patient whose treatment included radiotherapy and nephrectomy. V gene TRBV7-2 combines with J gene TRBJ2-7; 10 bases map to TRBD2. This chain's CDR3 is CASSSGLARSHEQYF. CDR3 in DNA: TGTGCCAGCAGCTCGGGACTAGCGCGTTCCCACGAGCAGTACTTC. Full variable domain (missing parts from reference TRBV7-2 and TRBJ2-7): GAGVSQSPSNKVTEKGKDVELRCDPISGHTALYWYRQSLGQGLEFLIYFQGNSAPDKSGLPSDRFSAERTGGSVSTLTIQRTQQEDSAVYLCASSSGLARSHEQYFGPGTRLTVT.